This TCR beta chain was profiled in a study of shared clonotypes between healthy human individuals. On the study more broadly: Each donor's CD8 memory used one plate, CD8 naive two, each CD4 subset three. Study-wide findings and caveats: Clonotype sharing across a handful of donors was observed for around 4.5% of naive CD4 clonotypes. Sequencing depth was a factor that was expected to affect clonotype sharing among donors.

Concerning this clone: Its antigen remains unidentified.

TCRdb's table, derived via immunoSEQ multiplex PCR, lists solely in-frame clones and lacks some. The profile shows 550,000 to 700,000 clones, roughly 73% of them singletons. CD4+ cells underwent separation, giving CD45RA+ naive and CD45RA-negative memory subsets. The sequencing sample was made of memory CD4+ T cells sorted from blood. Subset here: CD45RA-negative fraction. The receptor comes from a woman aged 25 to 39 in good health.

The DNA of the CDR3 is TGCGCCAGCAGCCAAGACCAAGGGGTCCGGAGCGTTGGTGAGCAGTTCTTC. Protein product: CASSQDQGVRSVGEQFF. This chain connects TRBV4-1 to TRBJ2-1, with a weak D call TRBD1 (5 bases). With 0 bases removed from V and 9 bases from J, the gap between germline ends came to 21 bases. Germline-derived CDR1 and CDR2 are MGHRA and YSYEKL. The length of the CDR3 is 17 residues.